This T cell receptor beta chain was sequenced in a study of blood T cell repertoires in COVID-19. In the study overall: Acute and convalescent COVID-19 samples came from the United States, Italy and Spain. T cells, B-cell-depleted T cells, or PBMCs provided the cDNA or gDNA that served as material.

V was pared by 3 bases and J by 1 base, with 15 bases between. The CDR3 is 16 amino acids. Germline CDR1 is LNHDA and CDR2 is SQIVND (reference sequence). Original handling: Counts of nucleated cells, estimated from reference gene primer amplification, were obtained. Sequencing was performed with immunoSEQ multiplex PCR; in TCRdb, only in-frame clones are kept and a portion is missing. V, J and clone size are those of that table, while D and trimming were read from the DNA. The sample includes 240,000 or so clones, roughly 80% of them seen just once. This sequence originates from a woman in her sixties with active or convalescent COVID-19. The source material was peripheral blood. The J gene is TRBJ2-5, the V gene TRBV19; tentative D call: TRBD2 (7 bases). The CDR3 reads CASSMGGASLQETQYF. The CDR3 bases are TGTGCCAGTAGTATGGGGGGGGCATCTCTCCAAGAGACCCAGTACTTC.